Presented here are 22 T cell receptor beta chains from one specimen sequenced in a study of cytomegalovirus exposure and HLA in healthy donors. Vbeta (60) and Jbeta (13) primers were used in the PCR. Sequenced by immunoSEQ multiplex PCR; TCRdb stores in-frame clones only, minus some. The table has 110,000 to 150,000 clones, around two thirds seen once. The sequencing sample was made of PBMCs. The receptors originated from a woman in her sixties or seventies in good health and CMV-seropositive.

This chain uses TRBV9 with TRBJ1-2; 8 nucleotides agree with TRBD1. V lost 3 bases to trimming and J lost 2 bases; unmatched junction nucleotides: 3. CDR3 length equals 14 residues. Germline values: CDR1 SGDLS, CDR2 YYNGEE. CDR3 region: CASSDRTGNYGYTF. CDR3 coding DNA: TGTGCCAGCAGCGACCGGACAGGGAACTATGGCTACACCTTC. The full variable domain, completed using reference TRBV9 and TRBJ1-2, is DSGVTQTPKHLITATGQRVTLRCSPRSGDLSVYWYQQSLDQGLQFLIQYYNGEERAKGNILERFSAQQFPDLHSELNLSSLELGDSALYFCASSDRTGNYGYTFGSGTRLTVV.

This clone was observed a few times. The junction and the germline gene differ at one end; a read error may be behind it. The V and J genes are TRBV7-9 and TRBJ1-5, with D maybe TRBD1 (5 bases). This CDR3 has 12 amino acids. Germline CDR1 and CDR2: SEHNR and FQNEAQ (reference sequence). The CDR3 spells CSSSFDSQPQHF. CDR3 DNA sequence: TGTTCCAGCAGCTTCGACAGTCAGCCCCAGCATTTT.

The rearrangement links TRBV9 to TRBJ1-2; possible D gene TRBD1, 6 bases. The germline V and J ends were trimmed by 3 bases and 1 base, with 13 bases remaining between them. The CDR3 is made up of 15 amino acids. From germline, CDR1 is SGDLS and CDR2 YYNGEE. The CDR3 here is CASSGPQGFNYGYTF. CDR3 coding DNA: TGTGCCAGCAGCGGACCACAGGGCTTTAACTATGGCTACACCTTC.

The rearrangement links TRBV11-2 to TRBJ1-6, with 7 bases matching TRBD1. The trim removed 5 bases at V and 9 bases at J, leaving 4 bases unmatched. CDR1 SGHAT and CDR2 FQNNGV come from the germline V gene. This CDR3 comprises 13 residues. The CDR3 protein is CASSRDSPSPLHF. In nucleotides, the CDR3 is TGTGCCAGCAGCCGGGACAGTCCTTCACCCCTCCACTTT.

The genes are TRBV19 and TRBJ2-2; TRBD1 matches at 8 bases. The germline CDR1 and CDR2 sequences are LNHDA and SQIVND (reference sequence). After removal of 10 bases from V and 2 bases from J, the junction contained 6 bases not matched to a gene. This CDR3 has 14 residues. The CDR3 nucleotides are TGTGCCACCAGGACAGGGCCTAACACCGGGGAGCTGTTTTTT. Amino acids: CATRTGPNTGELFF. The full variable domain, in which reference TRBV19 and TRBJ2-2 provide the parts outside the CDR3, is DGGITQSPKYLFRKEGQNVTLSCEQNLNHDAMYWYRQDPGQGLRLIYYSQIVNDFQKGDIAEGYSVSREKKESFPLTVTSAQKNPTAFYLCATRTGPNTGELFFGEGSRLTVL.

This clone is a singleton in its sample. V usage is TRBV11-2 and J usage is TRBJ1-2; D not resolved. CDR3 size: 13 residues. V was clipped by 1 base and J by 2 bases, with 5 bases between them. CDR1 is SGHAT, CDR2 FQNNGV, per germline. The CDR3 loop reads CASSLGANYGYTF. CDR3 sequence (DNA): TGTGCCAGCAGCTTAGGGGCGAACTATGGCTACACCTTC.

The chain recombines TRBV2 with TRBJ2-5; TRBD1 agrees at 10 bases. In germline, CDR1 is SNHLY, CDR2 FYNNEI. CDR3 length: 15 amino acids. Trimming at V came to 7 bases and at J to 5 bases, leaving 10 bases not matched to a gene. Written as DNA, the CDR3 is TGTGCCAGCACCGCCCGGACAGGGGGTGGGGAGACCCAGTACTTC. Translating gives CASTARTGGGETQYF.

The V call is TRBV27, the J call TRBJ1-1, with D perhaps matching TRBD1 (6 bases). V was clipped by 8 bases and J by 10 bases, with 17 bases between them. Germline values: CDR1 MNHEY, CDR2 SMNVEV (reference sequence). This CDR3 contains 12 residues. The CDR3, as DNA: TGTGCCAGCTTGGGACAAACTTATAGAGCTTTCTTT. Translated, it gives CASLGQTYRAFF.

This chain links TRBV5-1 with TRBJ1-5; D perhaps matches TRBD1 (5 bases). Trimming took 4 bases from V and 5 from J, leaving 13 bases between them. The germline V gene has CDR1 SGHRS and CDR2 YFSETQ. The CDR3 is 14 amino acids. The CDR3 DNA reads as TGCGCCAGCAGCCAAAGTGGGGGGGATCAGCCCCAGCATTTT. Translating it yields CASSQSGGDQPQHF.

The CDR3 nucleotides read TGCGCCAGCAACGGACTGGGGACCTACAATGAGCAGTTCTTC. The encoded protein is CASNGLGTYNEQFF. The chain links TRBV5-1 to TRBJ2-1, with a weak D call TRBD2 (5 bases). In germline, CDR1 is SGHRS, CDR2 YFSETQ. The CDR3 is made up of 14 amino acids. With 6 bases removed from V and 2 bases from J, the gap between germline ends came to 12 bases.

V gene TRBV7-7 combines with J gene TRBJ2-2; 10 bases match TRBD1. This CDR3 has 17 residues. The germline CDR1 and CDR2 sequences are SSHAT and FNYEAQ (reference sequence). V was clipped by 0 bases and J by 5 bases; unmatched bases: 6. CDR3 sequence (DNA): TGTGCCAGCAGCTTAGCCCCGGGACAGGGGCAAACCGGGGAGCTGTTTTTT. It codes for CASSLAPGQGQTGELFF.

This sequence joins TRBV28 and TRBJ2-6; 8 positions agree with TRBD2. The CDR3 is 16 residues long. V shed 7 bases, J shed 0 bases, and the junction held 5 bases outside the gene matches. Germline values: CDR1 MDHEN, CDR2 SYDVKM. The CDR3 nucleotides are TGTGCCAGCACGAACGGGAGGGCCTCTGGGGCCAACGTCCTGACTTTC. Its translation is CASTNGRASGANVLTF.

This clone occurred a few times. V usage is TRBV18 and J usage is TRBJ2-5, with a tentative D call TRBD1 (5 bases). The CDR3 consists of 12 residues. Germline V gene lookup returns CDR1 KGHSH and CDR2 LQKENI. V lost 3 bases to trimming and J lost 7 bases, with 9 bases between them. The CDR3 bases are TGTGCCAGCTCACCCCTTCAGGGGACCCAGTACTTC. This encodes CASSPLQGTQYF.

This clone showed up just a few times. In DNA form, the CDR3 reads TGCGCCAGCAGCGGGGACAGGGGATACGAGCAGTACTTC. Translation gives CASSGDRGYEQYF. V usage is TRBV5-1 and J usage is TRBJ2-7; 10 bases line up with TRBD1. There are 13 residues in the CDR3. With 4 bases clipped from V and 4 bases from J, the junction kept 2 bases outside the gene matches. Per germline, CDR1 SGHRS and CDR2 YFSETQ.

This CDR3 reads CSVGTGGLNTEAFF. The CDR3 nucleotides read TGCAGCGTTGGGACAGGGGGCCTCAACACTGAAGCTTTCTTT. The rearrangement uses TRBV29-1 and TRBJ1-1, with 11 bases fitting TRBD1. The germline gives CDR1 SQVTM, CDR2 ANQGSEA. The V segment lost 4 bases and the J segment 2 bases; nucleotides outside the gene matches: 3. The CDR3 has 14 amino acids.

This rearrangement joins TRBV13 to TRBJ2-3; no reliable D call. CDR3 length: 12 amino acids. Germline V CDR1 and CDR2: PRHDT, FYEKMQ (reference sequence). Trimming pared 2 bases from V and 4 bases from J, leaving 4 bases between. The CDR3 bases are TGTGCCAGCAGCTTACGGGCAGATACGCAGTATTTT. Translated, it gives CASSLRADTQYF.

This rearrangement joins TRBV2 to TRBJ1-2; D is undetermined. Trimming left V 6 bases short and J 4 bases short, with 12 bases between. CDR1 is SNHLY, CDR2 FYNNEI, per germline. CDR3 length: 13 residues. In nucleotides, the CDR3 is TGTGCCAGCAGCGCTCAATCCGGCTATGGCTACACCTTC. Residues: CASSAQSGYGYTF.

J is TRBJ1-5 and V is TRBV2; D not resolved. This CDR3 is 13 amino acids long. Trimming removed 7 bases at V and 9 bases at J, with 16 bases between. Germline V gene sequence: CDR1 SNHLY, CDR2 FYNNEI. This chain's CDR3 is CASTGSAIMPQHF. CDR3 nucleotide sequence: TGTGCCAGCACCGGTTCCGCGATCATGCCCCAGCATTTT.

The J gene is TRBJ1-1, the V gene TRBV9; D remains unclear. The CDR3 length is 15 residues. CDR1 and CDR2 (germline): SGDLS, YYNGEE. Trimming took 1 base from V and 7 from J, leaving 17 bases between them. DNA for the CDR3: TGTGCCAGCAGCGTACCCCCAGGAGGCGCACGTGAAGCTTTCTTT. Encoded protein: CASSVPPGGAREAFF.

J is TRBJ1-2 and V is TRBV23-1; D is unresolved. TRBV23-1 is sorted into the ORF group, with uncertain function. The CDR3 sequence is 9 residues long. Deletions cut 8 bases from V and 7 bases from J, with 5 bases between. The CDR3 loop is CASRCGYTF. For the CDR3, the DNA is TGCGCCAGCCGGTGTGGCTACACCTTC.

This clone was seen only a few times. The chain combines TRBV5-1 with TRBJ2-2, with D possibly matching TRBD2 (6 bases). The CDR3 runs 15 residues. Trimming removed 0 bases from V and 5 bases from J, with 11 bases in between. Germline CDR1 is SGHRS and CDR2 is YFSETQ. CDR3 loop: CASSLALAQTGELFF. The DNA of the CDR3 is TGCGCCAGCAGCTTGGCGCTAGCGCAAACCGGGGAGCTGTTTTTT.

The chain carries TRBV5-1 and TRBJ2-3; TRBD2 is a possible D gene (6 bases). CDR3 size: 16 residues. Trimming removed 5 bases from V and 1 base from J, with 17 bases in between. The germline gives CDR1 SGHRS, CDR2 YFSETQ. The CDR3 nucleotides read TGCGCCAGCAGTCAGGTCGGGGGACGTGGCACAGATACGCAGTATTTT. This codes for CASSQVGGRGTDTQYF.